Below are 18 T cell receptor beta chains sequenced from a single sample in a study of spatial heterogeneity in lung cancer. TCRdb re-derived calls from the 5' RACE reads in MiXCR, one entry per CDR3 protein. The data contain 45,000 to 55,000 distinct CDR3 sequences, about 11% of them singletons. Time point here: blood at routine non-recurrence follow-up after resection. Here the sequenced sample was PBMCs, taken at follow-up. The receptor source for this set is a male donor with early-stage non-small cell lung cancer.

This clonotype showed up many times. V is TRBV6-2 or TRBV6-3 and J is TRBJ2-6, with TRBD2 identical over 7 bases. Germline V gene sequence: CDR1 MNHEY, CDR2 SVGEGT. The CDR3 consists of 17 residues. The V and J ends lost 2 bases and 0 bases, in that order; junction bases with no gene match: 4. The CDR3 bases are TGTGCCAGCAGTTACGTTGGCGGGAGCTCTGGGGCCAACGTCCTGACTTTC. Its protein is CASSYVGGSSGANVLTF.

This clonotype was recorded many times. The rearrangement links TRBV7-3 to TRBJ1-1; D remains ambiguous. CDR1 and CDR2 from the germline V gene are SGHTA and FQGTGA. Trimming stripped 9 bases from V and 0 bases from J, with 8 bases between. The CDR3 runs to 12 residues. CDR3: CASGRLNTEAFF. The CDR3 region has the DNA TGTGCCAGTGGCAGGTTGAACACTGAAGCTTTCTTT.

There are many counts of this clonotype. This rearrangement joins TRBV3-1 to TRBJ1-2; TRBD1 is a possible D gene (5 bases). The germline V and J ends were trimmed by 8 bases and 3 bases, with 13 bases remaining between them. The CDR3 loop spans 13 amino acids. CDR1 is LGHDT and CDR2 is YNNKEL in the germline V gene (reference sequence). In nucleotides, the CDR3 is TGTGCCAGCGCTAGGGGCAGGCACTATGGCTACACCTTC. It encodes CASARGRHYGYTF.

As for this clonotype: This may be a read error, as it is one base from a much larger clone. J is TRBJ1-5 and V is TRBV27; D perhaps matches TRBD1 (6 bases). The CDR3 runs to 14 residues. CDR1 and CDR2 from the germline V gene are MNHEY and SMNVEV (reference sequence). CDR3 sequence: CASSSPARGQPLHF. As DNA, the CDR3 is TGTGCCAGCAGTTCCCCAGCCAGGGGCCAGCCCCTGCATTTT.

This clonotype has more than one count but fewer than ten. This chain connects TRBV14 to TRBJ2-3; D might be TRBD1 or TRBD2, each matching 5 bases. Germline V gives CDR1 SGHDN, CDR2 FVKESK. The CDR3 spans 15 residues. The V and J ends lost 8 bases and 4 bases respectively, with 19 bases between them. CDR3 region: CASGELKGTADTQYF. DNA for the CDR3: TGTGCCAGCGGGGAGCTCAAGGGGACGGCAGATACGCAGTATTTT.

The J gene is TRBJ2-5, the V gene TRBV7-2; a possible D gene is TRBD2 (5 bases). The V gene lost 8 bases and the J gene lost 6 bases, with 22 bases spanning the gap. Germline CDR1 SGHTA, CDR2 FQGNSA. The CDR3 covers 15 residues. The DNA of the CDR3 is TGTGCCAGCGGCGGTTCCCTAGCAGGTCCTCAGACCCAGTACTTC. Translated, it gives CASGGSLAGPQTQYF. Together with reference TRBV7-2 and TRBJ2-5, the CDR3 gives the full variable domain: GAGVSQSPSNKVTEKGKDVELRCDPISGHTALYWYRQSLGQGLEFLIYFQGNSAPDKSGLPSDRFSAERTGGSVSTLTIQRTQQEDSAVYLCASGGSLAGPQTQYFGPGTRLLVL.

V is TRBV27 and J is TRBJ2-5, with TRBD2 matching over 11 bases. Unmatched junction bases numbered 10, after V lost 3 bases and J lost 7 bases. The CDR3 is 16 amino acids. CDR1 MNHEY and CDR2 SMNVEV come from the germline V gene (reference sequence). The CDR3 here is CASSFGTSGGRRTQYF. CDR3 bases: TGTGCCAGCAGTTTCGGAACTAGCGGGGGTAGACGGACCCAGTACTTC.

The chain couples TRBV7-2 to TRBJ2-5; D might be TRBD1 (6 bases). Germline V lookup: CDR1 SGHTA, CDR2 FQGNSA. The V end was cut by 5 bases, the J end by 7 bases, with 14 bases between. The CDR3 length is 13 residues. As DNA, the CDR3 is TGTGCCAGCAGCCCCTCACGCAGGGGGACCCAGTACTTC. Translated, it gives CASSPSRRGTQYF.

V and J are TRBV5-1 and TRBJ2-5; weak D call: TRBD1 (6 bases). The germline CDR1 and CDR2 sequences are SGHRS and YFSETQ. The V end lost 1 base, the J end lost 3 bases, and 10 bases lay between the germline ends. The CDR3 has 14 residues. The CDR3 sequence: CASSLTGREETQYF. The CDR3 DNA follows: TGCGCCAGCAGCTTGACAGGGCGTGAAGAGACCCAGTACTTC.

The table lists this clonotype with many counts. The J gene is TRBJ2-3, the V gene TRBV15, with TRBD2 matching over 11 bases. The CDR3 consists of 15 residues. CDR1 is LNHNV, CDR2 YYDKDF, per germline (reference sequence). Trimming at V came to 0 bases and at J to 6 bases, leaving 2 bases not matched to a gene. CDR3 protein: CATSRDRLAGDTQYF. CDR3 DNA: TGTGCCACCAGCAGAGATCGACTAGCGGGGGATACGCAGTATTTT.

This clonotype was counted many times. The chain joins TRBV30 to TRBJ2-3; 7 bases match TRBD1. CDR1 GTSNPN and CDR2 SVGIG come from the germline V gene (reference sequence). The CDR3 spans 14 residues. The ends lost 3 bases at V and 5 bases at J; junction bases unmatched: 8. CDR3 sequence: CAWSLTGTGDTQYF. The DNA of the CDR3 is TGTGCCTGGAGCCTGACAGGGACGGGAGATACGCAGTATTTT.

The sample holds a few counts of this clonotype. The chain is built from TRBV7-9 and TRBJ2-1; D unresolved. Germline V lookup: CDR1 SEHNR, CDR2 FQNEAQ (reference sequence). CDR3 length: 14 amino acids. V dropped 1 base and J dropped 1 base, with 5 bases sitting between them. The CDR3 is CASSLGGSYNEQFF. CDR3 nucleotide sequence: TGTGCCAGCAGCTTAGGGGGTTCCTACAATGAGCAGTTCTTC.

The chain combines TRBV4-3 with TRBJ2-5; D is unresolved. The CDR3 has 14 amino acids. Germline loops: CDR1 LGHNA, CDR2 YSLEER. Trimming pared 1 base from V and 1 base from J, leaving 7 bases between. The CDR3, as DNA: TGCGCCAGCAGCCAAGCGGGCTTCCAAGAGACCCAGTACTTC. Its protein product is CASSQAGFQETQYF.

This clonotype occurred many times. The CDR3 DNA sequence: TGTGCCAGCAGTTTAGGAGGGATAAGGAATGAGCAGTTCTTC. It translates to CASSLGGIRNEQFF. The chain carries TRBV28 and TRBJ2-1; D possibly corresponds to TRBD2 (6 bases). V lost 2 bases and J lost 7, with 12 bases in between. CDR1 and CDR2 from the germline V gene are MDHEN and SYDVKM. CDR3 length equals 14 residues.

This clonotype was counted between two and nine times. The chain joins TRBV30 to TRBJ1-5; 7 bases fit TRBD1. Germline V gene lookup returns CDR1 GTSNPN and CDR2 SVGIG (reference sequence). V lost 4 bases and J lost 2; bases outside the gene matches: 5. The CDR3 has 14 amino acids. CDR3 sequence (DNA): TGTGCCTGGAACCGACAGGGAGGCAATCAGCCCCAGCATTTT. Protein: CAWNRQGGNQPQHF.

This clonotype was seen ten or more times. V usage is TRBV7-9 and J usage is TRBJ2-1; D not certain. Trimming took off 4 bases at V and 6 bases at J, with 7 bases between the two ends. The CDR3 runs to 12 residues. Germline CDR1 reads SEHNR; CDR2 reads FQNEAQ (reference sequence). The CDR3 bases are TGTGCCAGCAGCTCAACTTTCAATGAGCAGTTCTTC. Protein sequence: CASSSTFNEQFF.

This clonotype was seen many times. This chain joins TRBV7-9 and TRBJ1-6; 8 nucleotides agree with TRBD1. J lost 7 bases, V lost 5 bases, and 4 bases had no gene match. There are 14 residues in the CDR3. The V gene's germline CDR1 is SEHNR and CDR2 FQNEAQ (reference sequence). The CDR3 nucleotides are TGTGCCAGCAGCCAGGGACAGGAGAATTCACCCCTCCACTTT. Translated: CASSQGQENSPLHF.

The V and J genes are TRBV2 and TRBJ2-7; D is ambiguous. Deletions cut 10 bases from V and 5 bases from J, with 21 bases between. Germline V gene sequence: CDR1 SNHLY, CDR2 FYNNEI. The CDR3 extends over 14 amino acids. The CDR3 DNA sequence: TGTGCCACCCGGGTGGCCTCCTTACTTGACGAGCAGTACTTC. Its translation: CATRVASLLDEQYF.